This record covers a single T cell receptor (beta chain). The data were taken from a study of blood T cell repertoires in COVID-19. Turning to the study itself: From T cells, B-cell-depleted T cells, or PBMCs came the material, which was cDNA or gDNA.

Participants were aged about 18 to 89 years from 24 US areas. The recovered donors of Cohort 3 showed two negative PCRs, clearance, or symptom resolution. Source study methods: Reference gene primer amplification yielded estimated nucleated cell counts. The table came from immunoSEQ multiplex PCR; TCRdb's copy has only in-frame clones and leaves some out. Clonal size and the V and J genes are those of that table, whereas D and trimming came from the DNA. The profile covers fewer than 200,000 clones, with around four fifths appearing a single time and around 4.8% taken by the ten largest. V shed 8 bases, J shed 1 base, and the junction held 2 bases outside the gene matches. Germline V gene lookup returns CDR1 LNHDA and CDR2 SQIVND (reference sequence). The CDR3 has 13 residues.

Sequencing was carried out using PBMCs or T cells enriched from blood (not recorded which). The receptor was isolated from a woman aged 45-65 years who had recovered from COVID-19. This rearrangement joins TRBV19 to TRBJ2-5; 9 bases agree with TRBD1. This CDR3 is CASGDRAQETQYF. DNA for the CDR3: TGTGCCAGTGGGGACAGGGCCCAAGAGACCCAGTACTTC.